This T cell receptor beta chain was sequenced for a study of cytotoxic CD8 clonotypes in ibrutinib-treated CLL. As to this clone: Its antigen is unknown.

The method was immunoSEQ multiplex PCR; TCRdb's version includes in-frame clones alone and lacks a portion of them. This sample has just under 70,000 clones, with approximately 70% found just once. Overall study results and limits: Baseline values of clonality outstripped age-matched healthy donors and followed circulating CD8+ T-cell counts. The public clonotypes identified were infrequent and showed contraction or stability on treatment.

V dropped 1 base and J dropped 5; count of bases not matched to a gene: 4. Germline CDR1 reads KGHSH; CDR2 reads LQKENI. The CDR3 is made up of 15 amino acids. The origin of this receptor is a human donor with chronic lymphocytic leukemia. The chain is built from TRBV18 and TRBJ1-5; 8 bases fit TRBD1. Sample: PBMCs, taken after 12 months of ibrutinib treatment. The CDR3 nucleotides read TGTGCCAGCTCACCACGGACAGGGAGCGATCAGCCCCAGCATTTT. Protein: CASSPRTGSDQPQHF.